This T cell receptor (beta chain) was obtained from a study of cytomegalovirus exposure and HLA in healthy donors. A single count supports this clone. The target antigen is unknown. The length of the CDR3 is 14 residues. J lost 7 bases, V lost 4 bases, and 3 bases had no gene match. CDR1 and CDR2 (germline): MDHEN, SYDVKM. Notes on the study in general: HLA restriction was apparent for most CMV-associated TCR beta chains in a later analysis. Follow-up analysis later connected one missense variant in DCLRE1C with trimming of TCR beta V- and J-genes.

Researchers ran the PCR with 60 Vbeta and 13 Jbeta primers. Per the original methods: Per a later analysis, the number of unique TCR beta chains was about 80 million, of which 9 million to 12 million were shared. Sequencing was performed with immunoSEQ multiplex PCR; in TCRdb, only in-frame clones are kept and a portion is missing. V, J and clone size were drawn from that table, and D and trimming were deduced from the DNA. The data show about 140,000 clones, 80% seen once. The gene calls are TRBV28 and TRBJ1-4, with TRBD1 identical over 10 bases. What was sequenced was PBMCs. This sequence originates from a man aged 50 or older in good health and CMV-seronegative. CDR3 DNA sequence: TGTGCCAGCAGTTGGGACAGGGGCGGTGAAAAACTGTTTTTT. This gives the protein CASSWDRGGEKLFF.